These T cell receptor beta chains were read from a single sample in a study of human T cells and chemical hapten exposure. TCRdb processed the RACE reads anew with MiXCR; each CDR3 protein has one entry. The sample has 200,000 to 300,000 distinct CDR3 sequences; around 9.3% are singletons. Sample: whole blood, taken in connection with sensitization to the hapten diphenylcyclopropenone (DPC). The origin of the receptors is a woman in her thirties or forties with alopecia areata. Some clones in this sample may be carry-over from other donors' samples. Each CDR3 is given with its conserved first and last residue. A D gene is named only where the DNA matches it firmly. Size tells how often a clone was seen (once, few, many) or the class of an expanded clone, and some rows leave it out.

CDR3 protein	CDR3 DNA	J gene	V gene	D gene	clone size
CASSRDTSAYGYTF	TGTGCCAGCAGTCGGGACACATCGGCGTATGGCTACACCTTC	TRBJ1-2	TRBV6-5	-	many
CASSLQTVYDEQYF	TGTGCCAGCAGCCTACAGACAGTATATGACGAGCAGTACTTC	TRBJ2-7	TRBV7-9	-	many
CASSQTPYTDTQYF	TGCGCCAGCAGCCAGACCCCCTACACAGATACGCAGTATTTT	TRBJ2-3	TRBV4-1	-	-
CSVKPGSATDTQYF	TGCAGCGTTAAGCCAGGGTCAGCCACAGATACGCAGTATTTT	TRBJ2-3	TRBV29-1	-	many
CASSPPGAANTEAFF	TGTGCCAGCAGCCCACCCGGGGCAGCCAACACTGAAGCTTTCTTT	TRBJ1-1	TRBV7-9	-	few
CASSETGGANVLTF	TGTGCCAGCAGTGAAACTGGAGGGGCCAACGTCCTGACTTTC	TRBJ2-6	TRBV25-1	-	-
CASSLGDRMNTEAFF	TGTGCCAGCAGCTTAGGGGACAGGATGAACACTGAAGCTTTCTTT	TRBJ1-1	TRBV7-2	TRBD1	-
CASSTGRRTDTQYF	TGTGCCAGCAGCACGGGGAGACGGACAGATACGCAGTATTTT	TRBJ2-3	TRBV5-4	-	-
CASSLRLAGGADTQYF	TGTGCCAGCAGCTTGCGTCTAGCGGGAGGAGCCGATACGCAGTATTTT	TRBJ2-3	TRBV5-6	TRBD2	few
CATSTGTVGNTIYF	TGTGCCACCAGTACAGGGACAGTTGGAAACACCATATATTTT	TRBJ1-3	TRBV15	TRBD1	few
CASGQGVNQPQHF	TGTGCCAGCGGACAGGGCGTAAATCAGCCCCAGCATTTT	TRBJ1-5	TRBV5-6	TRBD1	few
CSVEGPILWNTQYF	TGCAGCGTTGAAGGGCCGATACTTTGGAATACGCAGTATTTT	TRBJ2-3	TRBV29-1	-	-
CASSSTVTSGVTDTQYF	TGTGCCAGCAGCTCCACTGTAACTAGCGGGGTCACAGATACGCAGTATTTT	TRBJ2-3	TRBV7-2	TRBD2	few
CATSRAKNNQPQHF	TGTGCCACCAGCAGAGCCAAGAACAATCAGCCCCAGCATTTT	TRBJ1-5	TRBV15	-	few
CSARPRLAGDTQYF	TGCAGTGCTAGACCTAGACTAGCGGGAGATACGCAGTATTTT	TRBJ2-3	TRBV20-1	TRBD2	many